The rows below give T cell receptor beta chains drawn from one sample of a study of CD8+ T cells in alopecia areata. Profiling relied on immunoSEQ multiplex PCR, and the TCRdb table lists in-frame clones only, not all of them. The sample records roughly 150,000 clones, 62% being singletons. The sequenced material came from CD8+ T cells sorted from blood. These receptors were obtained from a human donor in good health. The CDR3 runs from the conserved cysteine through the conserved F or W. D genes are given only for firm matches. Some rows mark clone size as missing; the rest say once, few, many or name a class of expanded clone.

D gene: TRBD1; V gene: TRBV7-9; J gene: TRBJ2-1; clone size: few; CDR3 DNA: TGTGCCAGCAGCTTACCCGGGACAGGGTACAATGAGCAGTTCTTC; CDR3 protein: CASSLPGTGYNEQFF
D gene: NA; V gene: TRBV19; J gene: TRBJ2-7; clone size: NA; CDR3 DNA: TGTGCCAGTAGTATAGTCGACTCCTACGAGCAGTACTTC; CDR3 protein: CASSIVDSYEQYF
D gene: TRBD1; V gene: TRBV29-1; J gene: TRBJ2-7; clone size: NA; CDR3 DNA: TGCAGCGTCACCGGGACAGGGGCATGGGTTCCCTACGAGCAGTACTTC; CDR3 protein: CSVTGTGAWVPYEQYF
D gene: NA; V gene: TRBV11-2; J gene: TRBJ2-3; clone size: NA; CDR3 DNA: TGTGCCAGCAGCTTAGCCACGAGGGGATGGTCAGATACGCAGTATTTT; CDR3 protein: CASSLATRGWSDTQYF
D gene: NA; V gene: TRBV27; J gene: TRBJ2-6; clone size: NA; CDR3 DNA: TGTGCCAGCAGTTTTATCGGTGGGGCCAACGTCCTGACTTTC; CDR3 protein: CASSFIGGANVLTF
D gene: TRBD2; V gene: TRBV7-2; J gene: TRBJ2-5; clone size: NA; CDR3 DNA: TGTGCCAGCACCTTTCTGCTAGCGGGAGAAGGAGAGACCCAGTACTTC; CDR3 protein: CASTFLLAGEGETQYF
D gene: NA; V gene: TRBV6-5; J gene: TRBJ2-7; clone size: NA; CDR3 DNA: TGTGCCAGCAGCCACGGATCCGGAAGCTCCTACGAGCAGTACTTC; CDR3 protein: CASSHGSGSSYEQYF
D gene: NA; V gene: TRBV28; J gene: TRBJ1-5; clone size: once; CDR3 DNA: TGTGCCAGCAGTTCTAGGGGGTCCAATCAGCCCCAGCATTTT; CDR3 protein: CASSSRGSNQPQHF
D gene: TRBD1; V gene: TRBV27; J gene: TRBJ2-5; clone size: once; CDR3 DNA: TGTGCCAGCAGTTCCCCCAGGGGGCGCGGGGTGTACTTC; CDR3 protein: CASSSPRGRGVYF
D gene: NA; V gene: TRBV2; J gene: TRBJ2-1; clone size: few; CDR3 DNA: TGTGCCAGCACCGGGGTGGGGAATGAGCAGTTCTTC; CDR3 protein: CASTGVGNEQFF
D gene: NA; V gene: TRBV13; J gene: TRBJ2-2; clone size: NA; CDR3 DNA: TGTGCCAGCAGCTATAGTCCCGGGGAGCTGTTTTTT; CDR3 protein: CASSYSPGELFF
D gene: TRBD2; V gene: TRBV29-1; J gene: TRBJ2-2; clone size: NA; CDR3 DNA: TGCAGCGGCCTCGGGACTAGCGGGAAAAACACCGGGGAGCTGTTTTTT; CDR3 protein: CSGLGTSGKNTGELFF
D gene: NA; V gene: TRBV13; J gene: TRBJ2-7; clone size: NA; CDR3 DNA: TGTGCCAGCAGCTTATGGGGGGCTAGCTCCTACGAGCAGTACTTC; CDR3 protein: CASSLWGASSYEQYF
D gene: NA; V gene: TRBV15; J gene: TRBJ2-5; clone size: NA; CDR3 DNA: TGTGCCACCAGCAGAGATTGGAGCCTAGCGCATCAAGAGACCCAGTACTTC; CDR3 protein: CATSRDWSLAHQETQYF
D gene: NA; V gene: TRBV29-1; J gene: TRBJ1-4; clone size: NA; CDR3 DNA: TGCAGCGTTGAAACCGGGACACCCTCAACTAATGAAAAACTGTTTTTT; CDR3 protein: CSVETGTPSTNEKLFF
D gene: NA; V gene: TRBV30; J gene: TRBJ1-2; clone size: NA; CDR3 DNA: TGTGCCTGGAGTGCGACAAGGAATGGCTACACCTTC; CDR3 protein: CAWSATRNGYTF
D gene: NA; V gene: TRBV5-6; J gene: TRBJ2-7; clone size: NA; CDR3 DNA: TGTGCCAGCAGCTTAGGCGAGAGCTCCTACGAGCAGTACTTC; CDR3 protein: CASSLGESSYEQYF
D gene: TRBD2; V gene: TRBV9; J gene: TRBJ2-7; clone size: NA; CDR3 DNA: TGTGCCAGCAGCGGTGCTAGCGGGAGGGCCTTTAGCGACGAGCAGTACTTC; CDR3 protein: CASSGASGRAFSDEQYF
D gene: TRBD2; V gene: TRBV19; J gene: TRBJ2-1; clone size: NA; CDR3 DNA: TGTGCCAGTAGTAAGCGACTAGCGGGCCCCTACAATGAGCAGTTCTTC; CDR3 protein: CASSKRLAGPYNEQFF
D gene: NA; V gene: TRBV6-5; J gene: TRBJ2-3; clone size: once; CDR3 DNA: TGTGCCAGCAGTTACGGGACGGCTAGCACAGATACGCAGTATTTT; CDR3 protein: CASSYGTASTDTQYF
D gene: TRBD2; V gene: TRBV29-1; J gene: TRBJ2-1; clone size: NA; CDR3 DNA: TGCAGCGTCGCAGGTGCAGCGGGAGTCGGAGCTGAGCAGTTCTTC; CDR3 protein: CSVAGAAGVGAEQFF
D gene: NA; V gene: TRBV10-2; J gene: TRBJ2-2; clone size: few; CDR3 DNA: TGCGCCAGCAGTGTTGGGGTAGCGGAAACCGGGGAGCTGTTTTTT; CDR3 protein: CASSVGVAETGELFF
D gene: NA; V gene: TRBV29-1; J gene: TRBJ2-7; clone size: NA; CDR3 DNA: TGCAGCGTTGCTCGAGGGAAAAACTACGAGCAGTACTTC; CDR3 protein: CSVARGKNYEQYF
D gene: NA; V gene: TRBV7-9; J gene: TRBJ1-2; clone size: NA; CDR3 DNA: TGTGCCAGCAGCTTAGAGGCAGGGGTGGTGGATGGCTACACCTTC; CDR3 protein: CASSLEAGVVDGYTF
D gene: TRBD1; V gene: TRBV6-5; J gene: TRBJ2-3; clone size: NA; CDR3 DNA: TGTGCCAGCAGTACCGGGACAGGCAGCACAGATACGCAGTATTTT; CDR3 protein: CASSTGTGSTDTQYF
D gene: NA; V gene: TRBV10-1; J gene: TRBJ2-1; clone size: many; CDR3 DNA: TGCGCCAGCAGTGATAGTCGGCATCGGAATGAGCAGTTCTTC; CDR3 protein: CASSDSRHRNEQFF
D gene: NA; V gene: TRBV7-9; J gene: TRBJ1-4; clone size: NA; CDR3 DNA: TGTGCCAGCAGCTCGGGACCGTTGGCAACTAATGAAAAACTGTTTTTT; CDR3 protein: CASSSGPLATNEKLFF
D gene: TRBD1; V gene: TRBV10-3; J gene: TRBJ2-7; clone size: NA; CDR3 DNA: TGTGCCATCAGTGAGTCGATGTGGGACAGTGACTCCTACGAGCAGTACTTC; CDR3 protein: CAISESMWDSDSYEQYF
D gene: NA; V gene: TRBV29-1; J gene: TRBJ2-1; clone size: NA; CDR3 DNA: TGCAGCGTTGAAAGTGAGAGGCGCGAGCAGTTCTTC; CDR3 protein: CSVESERREQFF
D gene: NA; V gene: TRBV27; J gene: TRBJ1-1; clone size: NA; CDR3 DNA: TGTGCCAGCAGTTTACTGGGTAACACTGAAGCTTTCTTT; CDR3 protein: CASSLLGNTEAFF
D gene: NA; V gene: TRBV6-5; J gene: TRBJ2-2; clone size: NA; CDR3 DNA: TGTGCCAGCAGTTCAACCGGGACTTCTGACACCGGGGAGCTGTTTTTT; CDR3 protein: CASSSTGTSDTGELFF
D gene: NA; V gene: TRBV4-1; J gene: TRBJ2-1; clone size: NA; CDR3 DNA: TGCGCCAGGGGTACTAGTATCGGGAATGAGCAGTTCTTC; CDR3 protein: CARGTSIGNEQFF
D gene: NA; V gene: TRBV25-1; J gene: TRBJ2-1; clone size: few; CDR3 DNA: TGTGCCAGCAGTGATTTAGTCGGGACCAATGAGCAGTTCTTC; CDR3 protein: CASSDLVGTNEQFF
D gene: TRBD1; V gene: TRBV29-1; J gene: TRBJ2-7; clone size: NA; CDR3 DNA: TGCAGCGCCAAGACAGGGAACTCCTACGAGCAGTACTTC; CDR3 protein: CSAKTGNSYEQYF
D gene: TRBD2; V gene: TRBV27; J gene: TRBJ2-2; clone size: NA; CDR3 DNA: TGTGTGACGGGACTAGCGGGCACCGGGGAGCTGTTTTTT; CDR3 protein: CVTGLAGTGELFF
D gene: NA; V gene: TRBV28; J gene: TRBJ2-7; clone size: NA; CDR3 DNA: TGTGCCAGCAGTTTATGGGGCCGTGACAGAACTTACGAGCAGTACTTC; CDR3 protein: CASSLWGRDRTYEQYF
D gene: NA; V gene: TRBV9; J gene: TRBJ1-2; clone size: NA; CDR3 DNA: TGTGCCAGCACCACCGCCTCTTTAGCTAACTATGGCTACACCTTC; CDR3 protein: CASTTASLANYGYTF
D gene: NA; V gene: TRBV5-6; J gene: TRBJ2-1; clone size: few; CDR3 DNA: TGTGCCAGCAGCTTGACAGGAGACAATGAGCAGTTCTTC; CDR3 protein: CASSLTGDNEQFF
D gene: NA; V gene: TRBV4-2; J gene: TRBJ2-7; clone size: NA; CDR3 DNA: TGTGCCAGCAGCCAGAGACGGACGGATACCTACGAGCAGTACTTC; CDR3 protein: CASSQRRTDTYEQYF
D gene: NA; V gene: TRBV21-1; J gene: TRBJ1-5; clone size: few; CDR3 DNA: TGTGCCAGCCCCCTCTCACCCGACAGCCCACATCAGCCCCAGCATTTT; CDR3 protein: CASPLSPDSPHQPQHF
D gene: NA; V gene: TRBV9; J gene: TRBJ2-3; clone size: NA; CDR3 DNA: TGTGCAAGTTCTTTGGGACAAACCACAGATACGCAGTATTTT; CDR3 protein: CASSLGQTTDTQYF
D gene: NA; V gene: TRBV9; J gene: TRBJ2-3; clone size: NA; CDR3 DNA: TGTGCCAGCAGCGTCGGCGTCGCGGTCACAGATACGCAGTATTTT; CDR3 protein: CASSVGVAVTDTQYF
D gene: TRBD1; V gene: TRBV9; J gene: TRBJ1-1; clone size: NA; CDR3 DNA: TGTGCCAGCAGCGTAACTACCCAGACAGGGGTCAACACTGAAGCTTTCTTT; CDR3 protein: CASSVTTQTGVNTEAFF
D gene: NA; V gene: TRBV7-9; J gene: TRBJ2-7; clone size: few; CDR3 DNA: TGTGCCAGCAGCTTAGGGGCGATCTACGAGCAGTACTTC; CDR3 protein: CASSLGAIYEQYF
D gene: TRBD2; V gene: TRBV27; J gene: TRBJ2-7; clone size: NA; CDR3 DNA: TGTGCCAGCAGTTCCCGACTAGCGGGGACTTTCTACGAGCAGTACTTC; CDR3 protein: CASSSRLAGTFYEQYF
D gene: NA; V gene: TRBV27; J gene: TRBJ2-1; clone size: NA; CDR3 DNA: TGTGCCAGCAGTACATACAATGAGCAGTTCTTC; CDR3 protein: CASSTYNEQFF
D gene: NA; V gene: TRBV29-1; J gene: TRBJ1-2; clone size: few; CDR3 DNA: TGCAGCGTCCGACAGAGCTATGGCTACACCTTC; CDR3 protein: CSVRQSYGYTF
D gene: TRBD1; V gene: TRBV9; J gene: TRBJ2-3; clone size: NA; CDR3 DNA: TGTGCCAGCAGCCTGGAGGGACAGGCGACAGATACGCAGTATTTT; CDR3 protein: CASSLEGQATDTQYF
D gene: NA; V gene: TRBV4-1; J gene: TRBJ2-7; clone size: few; CDR3 DNA: TGCGCCAGCAGCCAAGCTGGGAAAAACGAGCAGTACTTC; CDR3 protein: CASSQAGKNEQYF
D gene: NA; V gene: TRBV4-1; J gene: TRBJ2-3; clone size: NA; CDR3 DNA: TGCGCCAGCAGCCAAGATCGACTCACAGATACGCAGTATTTT; CDR3 protein: CASSQDRLTDTQYF
D gene: TRBD1; V gene: TRBV19; J gene: TRBJ2-2; clone size: many; CDR3 DNA: TGTGCCAGTAAAGGGACAGGGGAGGCCGGGGAGCTGTTTTTT; CDR3 protein: CASKGTGEAGELFF
D gene: NA; V gene: TRBV7-9; J gene: TRBJ1-2; clone size: NA; CDR3 DNA: TGTGCCAGCAGCGGCCTAGGAGGGCTTAACTATGGCTACACCTTC; CDR3 protein: CASSGLGGLNYGYTF
D gene: NA; V gene: TRBV29-1; J gene: TRBJ1-2; clone size: NA; CDR3 DNA: TGCAGCGTTGAAGATCGGCACGGCTACACCTTC; CDR3 protein: CSVEDRHGYTF
D gene: NA; V gene: TRBV14; J gene: TRBJ2-7; clone size: NA; CDR3 DNA: TGTGCCAGCAGCCAAAAACTTTCGCTTGGGTACGAGCAGTACTTC; CDR3 protein: CASSQKLSLGYEQYF
D gene: TRBD2; V gene: TRBV6-5; J gene: TRBJ2-3; clone size: NA; CDR3 DNA: TGTGCCAGCAGCAAGAGCGGGAAGGGCACAGATACGCAGTATTTT; CDR3 protein: CASSKSGKGTDTQYF